This T cell receptor (beta chain) was identified during a study of OX40 agonist ivuxolimab in advanced cancers. The overall study: While on treatment, patients had intravenous ivuxolimab at 0.01 to 10 mg/kg every 2 weeks. Study observations and caveats: More expanded clones were seen, on average, in CD8+ T cells than in CD4+.

The data were produced by immunoSEQ multiplex PCR, yet TCRdb's version contains in-frame clones alone and is incomplete. The data contain tens of thousands of clones, over 80% of them singletons. Points on this clone: No antigen is known for it.

No patient had autoimmune disease or received systemic immunosuppression. The CDR3 totals 14 residues. In germline, CDR1 is MRHNA, CDR2 SNTAGT. This TCR was recovered from an adult with an advanced solid tumor such as melanoma, head and neck, liver or kidney cancer. The starting material was CD4+ or CD8+ T cells sorted from blood, obtained in a trial of the OX40 agonist ivuxolimab. This chain uses TRBV6-4 with TRBJ2-5, with D perhaps being TRBD1 or TRBD2 (6 bases each). The J call may not be correct, given that the DNA end is closer to TRBJ2-7. CDR3 region: CASPAGGGRYEQYF. CDR3 DNA sequence: TGTGCCAGCCCCGCCGGTGGGGGGCGCTACGAGCAGTACTTC.